This TCR beta chain was captured by sequencing in a study of a mutant IDH1 vaccine in newly diagnosed glioma. Across the study: Among treated patients, roughly 60% were male and roughly 38% female, and mean age was around 40 years.

Time point indicated: baseline, week 1 (first vaccination visit). Treatment denoted: pre-vaccination baseline after standard-of-care therapy. The repertoire was sequenced with immunoSEQ multiplex PCR; TCRdb's copy has only in-frame clones and lacks some. Among about 38,000 clones listed, roughly 92% were seen once. Germline CDR1 SEHNR, CDR2 FQNEAQ (reference sequence). Trimming left V 1 base short and J 4 bases short, with 12 bases between. The CDR3 consists of 15 residues. The chain couples TRBV7-9 to TRBJ2-3; a possible D gene is TRBD2 (6 bases). Sequences were derived from PBMCs, sampled from a glioma patient treated with radiotherapy, temozolomide or both. The sequence was obtained from a man younger than 35 with glioma. The CDR3 DNA sequence: TGTGCCAGCAGCTTAGTGTCTAGCGTTGCAGATACGCAGTATTTT. Protein: CASSLVSSVADTQYF.